A single T cell receptor (beta chain) is shown here with its context. This sample stems from a study of T cell responses to AZD1222 COVID-19 vaccine. Germline CDR1 reads SGHNT; CDR2 reads YYREEE (reference sequence). This CDR3 region has 15 residues. V lost 4 bases to trimming and J lost 1 base, with 14 bases between them. Produced via immunoSEQ multiplex PCR; TCRdb's table is partial and in-frame only. The sample includes roughly 110,000 clones, around 90% of them seen just once. The source is an adult in good health. This specimen was peripheral blood, taken on day 0 of AZD1222 vaccination. The chain couples TRBV5-4 to TRBJ1-1; D remains unclear. Written as DNA, the CDR3 is TGTGCCAGCAGCGCTTTTAGCAGGTCGAACACTGAAGCTTTCTTT. Its protein product is CASSAFSRSNTEAFF.